The entry that follows covers one T cell receptor (beta chain) sequence. The antigen is undetermined. The data were taken from a study of blood T cells in healthy people across ages. Overall study findings and caveats: Per-million-T-cell TCR beta diversity fell roughly linearly with age.

Every sample yielded at least 6 million isolated PBMCs. PCR was performed a second time for roughly 7 to 11 cycles using a sample-barcoded 5' primer and a J-beta primer mix. TCRdb used MiXCR to reprocess the 5' RACE reads, holding one entry per CDR3 protein. The data show some 1.5 million distinct CDR3 sequences, with about 45% seen just once and 4% held by the top ten. The CDR3 length is 15 residues. Germline assignment: CDR1 SGHKS and CDR2 YYEKEE (reference sequence). V lost 0 bases, J lost 6 bases, and 13 bases lay in between. Specimen: blood. The chain has TRBV5-5 and TRBJ2-1; D assignment may be TRBD1 or TRBD2 (5 bases each). This TCR was recovered from a woman aged 18-29 years in good health. The CDR3 protein is CASSLESSGRNEQFF. CDR3 DNA sequence: TGTGCCAGCAGCTTGGAAAGTTCGGGGCGCAATGAGCAGTTCTTC.